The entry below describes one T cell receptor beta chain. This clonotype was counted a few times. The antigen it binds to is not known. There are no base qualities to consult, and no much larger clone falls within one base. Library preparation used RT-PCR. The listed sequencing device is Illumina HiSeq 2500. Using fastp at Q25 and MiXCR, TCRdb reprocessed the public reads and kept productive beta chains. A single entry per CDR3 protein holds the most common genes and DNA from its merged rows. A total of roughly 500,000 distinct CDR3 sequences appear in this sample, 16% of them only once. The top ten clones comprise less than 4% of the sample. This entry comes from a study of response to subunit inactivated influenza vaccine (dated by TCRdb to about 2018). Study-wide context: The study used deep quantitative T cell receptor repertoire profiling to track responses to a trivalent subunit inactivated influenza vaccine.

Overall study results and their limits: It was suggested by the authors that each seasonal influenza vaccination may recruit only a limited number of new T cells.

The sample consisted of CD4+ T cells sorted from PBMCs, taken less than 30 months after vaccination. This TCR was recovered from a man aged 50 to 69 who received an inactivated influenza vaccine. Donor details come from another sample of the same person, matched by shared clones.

DNA sequence: TGTGCCAGCAGCCCTAGGACAGACACAGATACGCAGTATTTT. It encodes CASSPRTDTDTQYF. The receptor chain draws on TRBV11-2 and TRBJ2-3; TRBD1 is a weak D gene call, 6 bases matching. Counted from cysteine to phenylalanine, this CDR3 has 14 amino acids. The retained sequence is limited to the CDR3, 42 bases, with the frame set at the first base. Trimming removed 5 bases from V and 2 bases from J, leaving 11 bases between the germline ends. The germline V gene provides CDR1 SGHAT and CDR2 FQNNGV.